This T cell receptor beta chain was documented in a study of brain T cells in children with intractable seizures (dated by TCRdb to the early 2020s). General notes on the study: Resected brain tissue from about 50 pediatric epilepsy surgery cases was initially screened for immune gene transcripts with a NanoString immunology panel. About 70% of the 12 selected surgery cases also had pre-surgery blood sequenced, which left four cases with brain tissue only.

From cysteine to phenylalanine, the CDR3 is 14 amino acids long. The only DNA kept is the CDR3, 42 bases in frame from the first base. From the germline V gene (reference sequence), CDR1 is MNHEY and CDR2 is SMNVEV. At the junction V is shortened by 5 bases and J by 3 bases, with 13 bases in between. The time point label on this specimen signifies: resected brain tissue, or blood drawn just prior to surgery. Surgery cases with the highest brain T cell transcript signatures were selected for TCR beta chain sequencing of brain tissue and, where available, blood. Before surgery, patients had received at least one anti-epileptic drug. The TCR-sequenced patients were children whose drug-resistant epilepsy was caused by tuberous sclerosis complex, focal cortical dysplasia, Rasmussen encephalitis or hemimegalencephaly. Blood was drawn right before the epilepsy surgery. The Monarch genomic DNA purification kit was used to extract bulk genomic DNA from unsorted brain tissue and from whole blood.

What the study reported, not specific to this receptor: The patients' HCMV serostatus was not known, and viral specificity was inferred solely from CDR3 sequence similarity. Because pre- and post-surgery blood were sequenced to different depths, clones absent from the pre-surgery sample may reflect undersampling.

As concerns this clone: Its binding antigen is unknown. No quality values exist for individual bases; no much larger clone is one base distant.

The immunoSEQ assay was used to generate TCR beta chain sequences from genomic DNA. In the source study's methods: CDR3 sequences not starting with the conserved framework cysteine at position 104 were manually removed. To get clonality, the normalized Shannon's Diversity Index was subtracted from one, giving values from 0 (maximal diversity) to 1 (oligoclonal). Differences in the frequency of the same CDR3 between samples, such as brain versus blood, were assessed with chi-squared comparison-of-proportions tests. Public clonotypes were identified through searches of immuneACCESS, and similarity to known antiviral clonotypes was evaluated with the VDJdb browser. Not all clones reach the TCRdb copy of this immuneACCESS table, which keeps in-frame sequences only. Checked studies attribute under half of the gap to unresolved V genes and leave the rest unexplained. V and J calls and clone size are those listed in that table; D and trimming were worked out from the DNA. Present in this sample are about 80,000 clones, around nine tenths of which were seen just once. 24% of the sample is taken by the ten largest.

This sequence originates from a girl aged 2-10 years with Rasmussen encephalitis and intractable seizures. The starting material was peripheral blood, obtained at surgery. This chain joins TRBV27 to TRBJ1-2; no D gene is confidently identified. Read as DNA, the sequence is TGTGCCAGCAGTCCTCGTAGGGTCGACTATGGCTACACCTTC. It encodes CASSPRRVDYGYTF.